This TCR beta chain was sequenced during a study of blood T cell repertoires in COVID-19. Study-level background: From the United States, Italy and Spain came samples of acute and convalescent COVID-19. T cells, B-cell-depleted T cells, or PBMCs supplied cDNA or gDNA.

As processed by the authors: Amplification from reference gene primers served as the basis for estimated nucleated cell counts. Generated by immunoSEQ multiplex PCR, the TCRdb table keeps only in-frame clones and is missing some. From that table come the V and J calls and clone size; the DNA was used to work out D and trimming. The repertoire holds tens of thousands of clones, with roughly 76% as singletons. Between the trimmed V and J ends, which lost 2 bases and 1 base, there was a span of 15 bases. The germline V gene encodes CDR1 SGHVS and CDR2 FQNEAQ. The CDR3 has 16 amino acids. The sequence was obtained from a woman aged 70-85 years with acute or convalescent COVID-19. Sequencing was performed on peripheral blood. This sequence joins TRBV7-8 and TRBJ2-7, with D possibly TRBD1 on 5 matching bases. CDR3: CASSLYKGQRSYEQYF. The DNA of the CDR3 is TGTGCCAGCAGCTTATATAAGGGGCAAAGATCCTACGAGCAGTACTTC.